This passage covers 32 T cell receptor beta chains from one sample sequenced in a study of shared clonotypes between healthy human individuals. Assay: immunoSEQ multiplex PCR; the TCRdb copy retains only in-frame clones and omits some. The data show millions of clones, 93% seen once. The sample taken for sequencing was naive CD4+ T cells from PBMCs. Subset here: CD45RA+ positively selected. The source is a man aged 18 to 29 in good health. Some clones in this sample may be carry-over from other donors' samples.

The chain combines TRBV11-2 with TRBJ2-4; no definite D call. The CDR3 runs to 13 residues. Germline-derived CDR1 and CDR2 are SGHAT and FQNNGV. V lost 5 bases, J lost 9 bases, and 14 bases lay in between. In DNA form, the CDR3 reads TGTGCCAGCAGCCCACAGTATAACGGCATTCAGTACTTC. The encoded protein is CASSPQYNGIQYF.

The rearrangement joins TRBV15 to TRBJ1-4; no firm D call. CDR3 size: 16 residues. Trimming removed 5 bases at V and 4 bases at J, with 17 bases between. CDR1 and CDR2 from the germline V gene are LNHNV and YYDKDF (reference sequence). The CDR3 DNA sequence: TGTGCCACCAGCCTCCGACATGGCGGGGATAATGAAAAACTGTTTTTT. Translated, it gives CATSLRHGGDNEKLFF.

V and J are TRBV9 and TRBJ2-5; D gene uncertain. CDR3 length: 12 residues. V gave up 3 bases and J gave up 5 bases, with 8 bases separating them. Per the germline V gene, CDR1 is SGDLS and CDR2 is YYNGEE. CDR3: CASSAYSETQYF. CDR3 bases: TGTGCCAGCAGCGCCTACTCGGAGACCCAGTACTTC.

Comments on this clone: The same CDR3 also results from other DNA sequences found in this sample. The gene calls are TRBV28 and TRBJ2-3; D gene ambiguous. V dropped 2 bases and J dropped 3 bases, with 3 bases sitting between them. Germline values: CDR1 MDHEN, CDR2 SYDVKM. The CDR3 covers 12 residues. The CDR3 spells CASSLVTDTQYF. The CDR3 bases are TGTGCCAGCAGTTTAGTGACAGATACGCAGTATTTT.

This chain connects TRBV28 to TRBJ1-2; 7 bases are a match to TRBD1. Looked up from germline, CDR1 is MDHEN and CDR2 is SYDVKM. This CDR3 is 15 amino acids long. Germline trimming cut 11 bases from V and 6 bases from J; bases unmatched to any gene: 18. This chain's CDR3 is CAAENRGRGPNGYTF. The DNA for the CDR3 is TGTGCCGCAGAAAACCGGGGGAGGGGGCCGAATGGCTACACCTTC.

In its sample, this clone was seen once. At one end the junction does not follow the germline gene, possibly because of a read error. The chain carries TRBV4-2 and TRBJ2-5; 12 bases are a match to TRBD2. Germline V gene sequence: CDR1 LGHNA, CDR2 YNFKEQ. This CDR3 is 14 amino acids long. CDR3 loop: CASSQAGRLAGVNF. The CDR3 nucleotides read TGTGCCAGCAGCCAAGCTGGGAGACTAGCGGGAGTTAACTTC.

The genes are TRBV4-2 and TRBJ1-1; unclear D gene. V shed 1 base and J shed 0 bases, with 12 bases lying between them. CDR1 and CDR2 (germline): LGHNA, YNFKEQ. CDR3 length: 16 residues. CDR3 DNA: TGTGCCAGCAGCCAAGCCCTCGGACGGCTGAACACTGAAGCTTTCTTT. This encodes CASSQALGRLNTEAFF.

The CDR3 DNA sequence: TGTGCCAGAAGCCATAAATTTCCGGGACAGTTAGCTAACTATGGCTACACCTTC. Protein sequence: CARSHKFPGQLANYGYTF. The chain combines TRBV5-3 with TRBJ1-2; 7 bases are shared with TRBD1. TRBV5-3 is filed as an ORF, its function uncertain. The V segment lost 4 bases and the J segment 0 bases; nucleotides outside the gene matches: 15. The CDR3 consists of 18 residues.

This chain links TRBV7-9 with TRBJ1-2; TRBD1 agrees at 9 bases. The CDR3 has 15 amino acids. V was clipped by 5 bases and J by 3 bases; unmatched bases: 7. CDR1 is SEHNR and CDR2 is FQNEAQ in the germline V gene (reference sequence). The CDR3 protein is CASSVGQGIDYGYTF. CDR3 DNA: TGTGCCAGCAGCGTGGGACAGGGTATCGACTATGGCTACACCTTC.

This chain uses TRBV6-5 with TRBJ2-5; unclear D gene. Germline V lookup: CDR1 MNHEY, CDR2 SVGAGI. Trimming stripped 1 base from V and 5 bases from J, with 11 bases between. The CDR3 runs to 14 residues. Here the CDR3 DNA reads TGTGCCAGCAGTTACTGGGGAAAGCCGGAGACCCAGTACTTC. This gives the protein CASSYWGKPETQYF.

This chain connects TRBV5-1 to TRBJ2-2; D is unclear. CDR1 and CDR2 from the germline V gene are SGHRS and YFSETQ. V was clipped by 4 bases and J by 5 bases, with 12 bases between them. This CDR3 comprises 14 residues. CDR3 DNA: TGCGCCAGCAGCCTGGTCTCAAAGACCGGGGAGCTGTTTTTT. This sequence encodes CASSLVSKTGELFF.

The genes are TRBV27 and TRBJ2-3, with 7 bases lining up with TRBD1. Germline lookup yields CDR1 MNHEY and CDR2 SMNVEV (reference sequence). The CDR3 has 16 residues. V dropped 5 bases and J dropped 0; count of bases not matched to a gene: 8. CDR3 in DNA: TGTGCCAGCAGTGCCGTACAGGGGATTAGCACAGATACGCAGTATTTT. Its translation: CASSAVQGISTDTQYF.

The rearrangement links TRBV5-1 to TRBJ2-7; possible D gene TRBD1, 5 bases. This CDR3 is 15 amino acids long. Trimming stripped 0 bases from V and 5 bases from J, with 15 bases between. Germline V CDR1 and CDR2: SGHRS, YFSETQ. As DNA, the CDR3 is TGCGCCAGCAGCTTGGATCCCCGGACAACCGACGAGCAGTACTTC. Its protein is CASSLDPRTTDEQYF.

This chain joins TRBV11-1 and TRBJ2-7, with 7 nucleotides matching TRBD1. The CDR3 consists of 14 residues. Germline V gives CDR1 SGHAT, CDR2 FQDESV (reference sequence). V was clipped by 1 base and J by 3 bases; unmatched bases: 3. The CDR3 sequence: CASSLGQGVYEQYF. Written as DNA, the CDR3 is TGTGCCAGCAGCTTAGGGCAGGGGGTCTACGAGCAGTACTTC.

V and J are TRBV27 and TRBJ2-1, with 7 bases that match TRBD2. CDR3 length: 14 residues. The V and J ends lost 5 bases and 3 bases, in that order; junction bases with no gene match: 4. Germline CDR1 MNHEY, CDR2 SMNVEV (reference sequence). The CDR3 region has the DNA TGTGCCAGCAGTGCGGGGGACTACTACAATGAGCAGTTCTTC. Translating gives CASSAGDYYNEQFF.

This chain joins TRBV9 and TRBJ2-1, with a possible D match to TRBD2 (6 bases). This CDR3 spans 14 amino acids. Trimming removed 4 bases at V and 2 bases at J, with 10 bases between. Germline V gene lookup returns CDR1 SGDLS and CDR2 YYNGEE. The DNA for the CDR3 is TGTGCCAGCAGCTGGGTAGCGGCCTACAATGAGCAGTTCTTC. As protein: CASSWVAAYNEQFF. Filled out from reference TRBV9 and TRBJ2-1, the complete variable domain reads DSGVTQTPKHLITATGQRVTLRCSPRSGDLSVYWYQQSLDQGLQFLIQYYNGEERAKGNILERFSAQQFPDLHSELNLSSLELGDSALYFCASSWVAAYNEQFFGPGTRLTVL.

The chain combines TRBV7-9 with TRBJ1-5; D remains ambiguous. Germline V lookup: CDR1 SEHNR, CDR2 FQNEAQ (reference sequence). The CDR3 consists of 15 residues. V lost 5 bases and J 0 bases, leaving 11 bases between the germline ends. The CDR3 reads CASSADLDSNQPQHF. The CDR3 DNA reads TGTGCCAGCAGCGCGGACTTGGATAGCAATCAGCCCCAGCATTTT.

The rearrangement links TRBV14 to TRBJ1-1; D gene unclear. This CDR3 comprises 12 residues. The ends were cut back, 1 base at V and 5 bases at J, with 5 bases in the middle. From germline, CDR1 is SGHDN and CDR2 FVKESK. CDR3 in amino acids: CASSQGWTEAFF. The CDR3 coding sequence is TGTGCCAGCAGCCAAGGGTGGACTGAAGCTTTCTTT.

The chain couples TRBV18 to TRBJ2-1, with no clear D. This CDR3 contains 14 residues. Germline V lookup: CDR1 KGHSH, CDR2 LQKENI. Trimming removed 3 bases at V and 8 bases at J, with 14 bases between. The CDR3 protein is CASSPRAKGDEQFF. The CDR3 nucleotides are TGTGCCAGCTCACCCCGGGCCAAGGGCGATGAGCAGTTCTTC.

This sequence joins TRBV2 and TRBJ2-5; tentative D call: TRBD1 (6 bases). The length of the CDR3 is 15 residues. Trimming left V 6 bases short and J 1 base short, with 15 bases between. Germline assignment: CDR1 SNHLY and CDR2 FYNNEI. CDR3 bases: TGTGCCAGCAGGACCAGGGGACACCGCCAAGAGACCCAGTACTTC. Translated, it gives CASRTRGHRQETQYF.

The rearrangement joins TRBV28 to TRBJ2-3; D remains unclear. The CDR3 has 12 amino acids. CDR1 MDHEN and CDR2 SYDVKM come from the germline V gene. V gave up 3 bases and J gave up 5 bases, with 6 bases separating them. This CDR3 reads CASSLYIDTQYF. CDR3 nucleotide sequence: TGTGCCAGCAGTTTGTACATAGATACGCAGTATTTT.

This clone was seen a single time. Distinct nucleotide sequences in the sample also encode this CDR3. The chain's CDR3 is CASSPGNQETQYF. The CDR3, as DNA: TGCGCCAGCAGCCCCGGGAACCAAGAGACCCAGTACTTC. The gene calls are TRBV5-1 and TRBJ2-5, with a weak D call TRBD2 (5 bases). CDR1 and CDR2 (germline): SGHRS, YFSETQ. The CDR3 covers 13 residues. V lost 4 bases to trimming and J lost 0 bases, with 7 bases between them.

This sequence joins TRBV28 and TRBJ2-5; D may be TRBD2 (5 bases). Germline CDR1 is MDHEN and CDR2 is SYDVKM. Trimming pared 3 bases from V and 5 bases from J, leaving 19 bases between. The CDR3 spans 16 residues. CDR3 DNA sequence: TGTGCCAGCAGTTTCTTTTTCAGAGAGGGCTGGGAGACCCAGTACTTC. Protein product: CASSFFFREGWETQYF.

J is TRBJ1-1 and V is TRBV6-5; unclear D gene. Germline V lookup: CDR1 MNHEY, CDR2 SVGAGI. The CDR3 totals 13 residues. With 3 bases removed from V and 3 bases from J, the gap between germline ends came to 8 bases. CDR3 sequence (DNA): TGTGCCAGCAGTTATGAAGAATACACTGAAGCTTTCTTT. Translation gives CASSYEEYTEAFF.

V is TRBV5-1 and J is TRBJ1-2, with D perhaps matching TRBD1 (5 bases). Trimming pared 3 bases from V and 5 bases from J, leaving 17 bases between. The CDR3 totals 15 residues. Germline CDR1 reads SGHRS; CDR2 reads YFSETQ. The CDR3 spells CASSSQQGAPYGYTF. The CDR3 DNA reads TGCGCCAGCAGCTCCCAGCAGGGTGCCCCTTATGGCTACACCTTC.

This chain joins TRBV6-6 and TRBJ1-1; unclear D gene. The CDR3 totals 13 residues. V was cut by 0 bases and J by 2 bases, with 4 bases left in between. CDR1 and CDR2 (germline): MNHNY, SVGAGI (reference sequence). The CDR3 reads CASSYSDNTEAFF. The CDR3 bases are TGTGCCAGCAGTTACTCCGACAACACTGAAGCTTTCTTT.

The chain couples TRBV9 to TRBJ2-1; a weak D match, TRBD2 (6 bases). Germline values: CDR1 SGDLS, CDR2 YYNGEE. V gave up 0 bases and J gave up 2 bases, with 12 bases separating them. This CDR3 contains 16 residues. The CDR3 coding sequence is TGTGCCAGCAGCGTAGGGGCGGGATGGACCTACAATGAGCAGTTCTTC. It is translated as CASSVGAGWTYNEQFF.

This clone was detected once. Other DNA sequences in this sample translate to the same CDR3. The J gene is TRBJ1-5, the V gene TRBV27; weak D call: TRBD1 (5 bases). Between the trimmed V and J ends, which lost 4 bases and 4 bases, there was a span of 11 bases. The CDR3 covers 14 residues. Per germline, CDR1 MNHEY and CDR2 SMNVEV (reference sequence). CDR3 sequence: CASSWQGRNQPQHF. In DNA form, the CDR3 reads TGTGCCAGCAGTTGGCAGGGAAGGAATCAGCCCCAGCATTTT.

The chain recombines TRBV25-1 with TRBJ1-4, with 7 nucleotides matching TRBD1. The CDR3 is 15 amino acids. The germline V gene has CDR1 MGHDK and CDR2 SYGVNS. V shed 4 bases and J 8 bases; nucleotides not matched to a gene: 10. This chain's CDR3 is CASSGSRQGGEKLFF. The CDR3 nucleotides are TGTGCCAGCAGTGGATCTAGACAGGGAGGGGAAAAACTGTTTTTT.

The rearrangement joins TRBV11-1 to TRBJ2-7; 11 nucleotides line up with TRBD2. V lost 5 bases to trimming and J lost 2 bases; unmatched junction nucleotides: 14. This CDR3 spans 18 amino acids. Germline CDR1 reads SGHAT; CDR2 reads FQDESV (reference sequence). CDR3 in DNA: TGTGCCAGCAGCCCAACTAGCGGGGGACTGAAACTAACCTACGAGCAGTACTTC. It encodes CASSPTSGGLKLTYEQYF.

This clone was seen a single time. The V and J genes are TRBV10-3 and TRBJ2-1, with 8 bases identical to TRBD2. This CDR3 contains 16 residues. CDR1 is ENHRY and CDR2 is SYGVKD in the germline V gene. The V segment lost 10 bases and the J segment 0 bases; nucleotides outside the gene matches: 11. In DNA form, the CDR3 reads TGTGCCAGCACGCAGAGCGGGAGCTACTCCTACAATGAGCAGTTCTTC. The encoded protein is CASTQSGSYSYNEQFF.

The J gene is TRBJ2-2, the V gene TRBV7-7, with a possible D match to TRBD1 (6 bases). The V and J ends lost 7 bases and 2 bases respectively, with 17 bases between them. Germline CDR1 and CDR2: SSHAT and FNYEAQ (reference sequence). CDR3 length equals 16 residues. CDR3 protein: CASKKKQGDNTGELFF. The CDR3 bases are TGTGCCAGCAAAAAAAAACAGGGAGACAACACCGGGGAGCTGTTTTTT. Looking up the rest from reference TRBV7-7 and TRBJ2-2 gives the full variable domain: GAGVSQSPRYKVTKRGQDVTLRCDPISSHATLYWYQQALGQGPEFLTYFNYEAQPDKSGLPSDRFSAERPEGSISTLTIQRTEQRDSAMYRCASKKKQGDNTGELFFGEGSRLTVL.